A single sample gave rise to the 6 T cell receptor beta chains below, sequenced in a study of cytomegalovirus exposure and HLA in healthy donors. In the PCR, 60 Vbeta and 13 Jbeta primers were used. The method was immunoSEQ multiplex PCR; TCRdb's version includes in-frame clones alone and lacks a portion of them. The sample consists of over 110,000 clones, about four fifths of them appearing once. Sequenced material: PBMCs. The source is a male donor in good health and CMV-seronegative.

The CDR3 bases are TGTGCCAGCAGTTTCAGACACCCCGGAGATACGCAGTATTTT. Protein product: CASSFRHPGDTQYF. V usage is TRBV28 and J usage is TRBJ2-3; D is ambiguous. CDR1 is MDHEN and CDR2 is SYDVKM in the germline V gene. Trimming removed 3 bases from V and 5 bases from J, with 12 bases in between. The CDR3 contains 14 residues.

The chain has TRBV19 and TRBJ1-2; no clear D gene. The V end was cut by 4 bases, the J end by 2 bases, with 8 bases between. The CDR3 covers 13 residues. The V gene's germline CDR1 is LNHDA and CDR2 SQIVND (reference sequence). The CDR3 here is CASSTELNYGYTF. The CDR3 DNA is TGTGCCAGTAGTACAGAGCTAAACTATGGCTACACCTTC.

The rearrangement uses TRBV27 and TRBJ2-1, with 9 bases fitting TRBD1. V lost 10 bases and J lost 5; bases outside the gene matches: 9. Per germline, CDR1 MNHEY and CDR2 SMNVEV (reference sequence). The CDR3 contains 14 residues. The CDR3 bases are TGTGCCACTACCGGGACAGGGTACAACAATGAGCAGTTCTTC. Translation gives CATTGTGYNNEQFF.

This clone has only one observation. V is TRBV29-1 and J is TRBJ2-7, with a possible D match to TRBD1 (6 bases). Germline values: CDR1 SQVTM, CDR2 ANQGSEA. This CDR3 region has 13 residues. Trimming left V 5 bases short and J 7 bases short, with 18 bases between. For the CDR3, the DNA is TGCAGCGTTACCGGGACACTGTCGTGGGAGCAGTACTTC. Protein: CSVTGTLSWEQYF.

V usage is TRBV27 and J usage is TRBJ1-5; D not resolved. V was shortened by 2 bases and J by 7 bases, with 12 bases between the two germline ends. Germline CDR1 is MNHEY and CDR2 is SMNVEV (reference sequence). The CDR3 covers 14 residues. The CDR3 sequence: CASSLEGPGQPQHF. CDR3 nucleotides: TGTGCCAGCAGTTTAGAGGGTCCGGGGCAGCCCCAGCATTTT.

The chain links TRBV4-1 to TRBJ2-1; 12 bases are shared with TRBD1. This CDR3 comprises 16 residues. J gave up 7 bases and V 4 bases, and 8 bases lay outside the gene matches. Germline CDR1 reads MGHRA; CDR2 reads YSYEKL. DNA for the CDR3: TGCGCCAGCAGCCGCACCGGGACAGGGGGCCGAAATGAGCAGTTCTTC. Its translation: CASSRTGTGGRNEQFF.